These T cell receptor beta chains were read from a single sample in a study of beta chain features in type 1 diabetes. Assay: immunoSEQ multiplex PCR; the TCRdb copy retains only in-frame clones and omits some. The table records roughly 370,000 clones, approximately 13% of them present only once. Material: naive CD4+ T cells from blood. Source of these receptors: a man younger than 40 in good health. Both conserved end residues are part of each CDR3. D genes are given only for firm matches. The size entry is marked missing in some rows and otherwise reads once, few, many or a size class.

J	V	D	size	CDR3	DNA
TRBJ2-3	TRBV30	TRBD2	many	CAWSKGLAAPTDTQYF	TGTGCCTGGAGTAAGGGACTAGCGGCTCCCACAGATACGCAGTATTTT
TRBJ2-3	TRBV7-2	.	.	CASSLRLHTDTQYF	TGTGCCAGCAGCTTAAGACTACACACAGATACGCAGTATTTT
TRBJ2-2	TRBV29-1	.	few	CSVSGREASTGELFF	TGCAGCGTTTCAGGAAGGGAGGCGTCCACCGGGGAGCTGTTTTTT
TRBJ2-3	TRBV10-3	TRBD2	few	CAIRASGQDTDTQYF	TGTGCCATCCGGGCTAGCGGCCAAGACACAGATACGCAGTATTTT
TRBJ2-5	TRBV7-2	TRBD2	few	CASSLTSGSPETQYF	TGTGCCAGCAGCTTAACTAGCGGGAGTCCGGAGACCCAGTACTTC
TRBJ2-7	TRBV9	.	.	CASSVDPGPGSYEQYF	TGTGCCAGCAGCGTAGATCCGGGGCCTGGATCCTACGAGCAGTACTTC
TRBJ1-6	TRBV10-3	.	.	CAIRDSKGNSPLHF	TGTGCCATCAGAGATTCCAAGGGAAATTCACCCCTCCACTTT
TRBJ1-1	TRBV7-2	.	few	CASSLAPARGTEAFF	TGTGCCAGCAGCTTAGCGCCGGCCAGGGGCACTGAAGCTTTCTTT
TRBJ1-5	TRBV29-1	TRBD1	.	CSVGTGLDQPQHF	TGCAGCGTCGGGACAGGGCTTGATCAGCCCCAGCATTTT
TRBJ1-2	TRBV16	.	.	CASSQSNSAGRYGYTF	TGTGCCAGCAGCCAATCTAATTCGGCAGGGCGCTATGGCTACACCTTC
TRBJ2-1	TRBV7-3	.	few	CASSLNPGTDEQFF	TGTGCCAGCAGCTTAAATCCCGGTACGGATGAGCAGTTCTTC